Below are 8 T cell receptor beta chains sequenced from a single sample in a study of T cell responses to AZD1222 COVID-19 vaccine (dated by TCRdb to the early 2020s). Receptor amplification or capture employed the immunoSEQ multiplex PCR assay. TCRdb took this table from immuneACCESS and kept in-frame rearrangements with V and J called. Such tables lack part of the clones; where checked against another copy, unresolved V genes explain under half of the gap, and the rest is unexplained. The sample profile shows about 130,000 clones; approximately 91% of them were found once. Around 5.3% of the sample is taken by the ten largest. Sample time point, as interpreted from the label and publication: about 28 days (+/-7) after the second vaccine dose. Sequenced here: peripheral blood, sampled 28 days after the second AZD1222 dose. The source is an adult who received the AZD1222 COVID-19 vaccine.

V is TRBV12-5 and J is TRBJ1-1; 9 bases are shared with TRBD1. V lost 5 bases to trimming and J lost 0 bases; unmatched junction nucleotides: 10. Germline CDR1 is LGHNT and CDR2 is FRNRAP. This CDR3 has 17 residues. The CDR3 reads CASGPAGQGSMNTEAFF. CDR3 DNA: TGTGCTAGTGGTCCCGCGGGACAGGGTTCTATGAACACTGAAGCTTTCTTT.

V is TRBV5-4 and J is TRBJ2-5, with D maybe TRBD1 (6 bases). The CDR3 has 14 amino acids. CDR1 SGHNT and CDR2 YYREEE come from the germline V gene (reference sequence). Trimming cost V 4 bases and J 3 bases, with 13 bases left between them. The DNA for the CDR3 is TGTGCCAGCAGCATGGACCCAGGGGAAGAGACCCAGTACTTC. As protein: CASSMDPGEETQYF.

The V gene is TRBV6-5, the J gene TRBJ1-1; no clear D gene. The V end was cut by 0 bases, the J end by 1 base, with 6 bases between. The germline CDR1 and CDR2 sequences are MNHEY and SVGAGI. CDR3 size: 14 residues. The CDR3 sequence: CASSYSRRNTEAFF. The CDR3 bases are TGTGCCAGCAGTTACTCGCGCAGGAACACTGAAGCTTTCTTT.

The chain employs TRBV6-5 and TRBJ1-5, with unresolved D. Trimming took 8 bases from V and 0 from J, leaving 11 bases between them. This CDR3 has 14 residues. The V gene's germline CDR1 is MNHEY and CDR2 SVGAGI. Here the CDR3 DNA reads TGTGCCAGCCGCATTAGCTATAGCAATCAGCCCCAGCATTTT. Its protein product is CASRISYSNQPQHF.

This sequence joins TRBV11-2 and TRBJ1-1, with 7 bases fitting TRBD1. V was pared by 3 bases and J by 13 bases, with 8 bases of the junction left unmatched. In germline, CDR1 is SGHAT, CDR2 FQNNGV. The CDR3 totals 12 residues. CDR3 loop: CASSFPTGPSFF. The CDR3 DNA is TGTGCCAGCAGCTTCCCGACAGGGCCGAGTTTCTTT. Full variable domain (outside the CDR3, taken from reference TRBV11-2 and TRBJ1-1): EAGVAQSPRYKIIEKRQSVAFWCNPISGHATLYWYQQILGQGPKLLIQFQNNGVVDDSQLPKDRFSAERLKGVDSTLKIQPAKLEDSAVYLCASSFPTGPSFFGQGTRLTVV.

This clone has just one count. The chain uses TRBV30 and TRBJ1-1; 8 nucleotides align to TRBD1. The CDR3 spans 12 residues. The germline V gene has CDR1 GTSNPN and CDR2 SVGIG (reference sequence). The ends lost 7 bases at V and 5 bases at J; junction bases unmatched: 6. The CDR3 coding sequence is TGTGCCTTGGACAGGGTAAGAACTGAAGCTTTCTTT. It translates to CALDRVRTEAFF.

With respect to this clone: Other DNA sequences of this sample code for an identical CDR3. The J gene is TRBJ1-5, the V gene TRBV10-3, with D uncertain. Looked up from germline, CDR1 is ENHRY and CDR2 is SYGVKD. The CDR3 consists of 14 residues. Deletions cut 2 bases from V and 1 base from J, with 6 bases between. The CDR3: CAISEGVSNQPQHF. The CDR3 DNA reads as TGTGCCATCAGTGAGGGGGTAAGCAATCAGCCCCAGCATTTT.

The rearrangement uses TRBV4-1 and TRBJ1-2; D possibly corresponds to TRBD1 (6 bases). Germline V gives CDR1 MGHRA, CDR2 YSYEKL. The CDR3 totals 16 residues. The V and J ends lost 3 bases and 4 bases respectively, with 18 bases between them. CDR3: CASSQSQGRGGYGYTF. CDR3 DNA sequence: TGCGCCAGCAGCCAGAGCCAGGGAAGAGGGGGCTATGGCTACACCTTC.